The entry below describes one TCR beta chain. Antigen specificity is unknown. The germline CDR1 and CDR2 sequences are SGHRS and YFSETQ. V lost 0 bases to trimming and J lost 2 bases, with 12 bases between them. This CDR3 spans 15 amino acids. The data derive from a study of memory CD4+ T cells and cytomegalovirus serostatus. Findings and limits, study-wide: The CMV-associated TCR signature appears largely within the CD4+ memory repertoire. CD4+ memory repertoires contained about two fifths of the 164 reported CMV TCRbeta sequences.

Repertoires were generated with immunoSEQ multiplex PCR, while TCRdb's copy carries only in-frame clones and drops some. Of 40,000 to 55,000 clones listed, 82% are singletons. Single viable CD3+CD4+CD8-CD45RO+ cells were sorted as the memory CD4+ T cells. Serum IgG to CMV pp150, pp28, p38 and p52 defined serostatus. Total CD4+ T cells were enriched by CD4 positive selection. V and J are TRBV5-1 and TRBJ2-7; D perhaps matches TRBD1 (5 bases). Sequenced material: memory CD4+ T cells from blood. The origin of this receptor is an adult in good health and CMV-seronegative. CDR3 region: CASSLAGSRAYEQYF. The CDR3 DNA follows: TGCGCCAGCAGCTTGGCAGGGTCTCGGGCCTACGAGCAGTACTTC.